The 29 T cell receptor beta chains presented below share a single source sample, sequenced in a study of cytomegalovirus exposure and HLA in healthy donors. The PCR employed 60 Vbeta primers together with 13 Jbeta primers. Clones were read by immunoSEQ multiplex PCR, and TCRdb kept only the in-frame ones, dropping some. The sample has about 170,000 clones, 80% to 90% seen once; the top ten hold 0.7% to 0.95%. Sequencing input: PBMCs. The receptors were gathered from a woman in her late teens or twenties in good health and CMV-seronegative.

The chain uses TRBV5-6 and TRBJ2-7; D call uncertain. The germline V and J ends were trimmed by 0 bases and 4 bases, with 14 bases remaining between them. The CDR3 covers 15 residues. Germline lookup yields CDR1 SGHDT and CDR2 YYEEEE. CDR3 DNA: TGTGCCAGCAGCTTGGGCCAGATCCTCGTATACGAGCAGTACTTC. Translating it yields CASSLGQILVYEQYF. Variable domain in full (rest from reference TRBV5-6 and TRBJ2-7): DAGVTQSPTHLIKTRGQQVTLRCSPKSGHDTVSWYQQALGQGPQFIFQYYEEEERQRGNFPDRFSGHQFPNYSSELNVNALLLGDSALYLCASSLGQILVYEQYFGPGTRLTVT.

This chain uses TRBV7-2 with TRBJ2-3, with D tentatively TRBD1 (6 bases). Germline V gives CDR1 SGHTA, CDR2 FQGNSA. V lost 3 bases and J 0 bases, leaving 13 bases between the germline ends. The CDR3 has 16 amino acids. CDR3 sequence reads: CASSFQGTSSTDTQYF. CDR3 nucleotides: TGTGCCAGCAGCTTCCAGGGGACGTCTAGCACAGATACGCAGTATTTT.

The rearrangement joins TRBV27 to TRBJ2-3, with 7 bases aligning to TRBD1. The length of the CDR3 is 13 residues. With 6 bases clipped from V and 3 bases from J, the junction kept 3 bases outside the gene matches. CDR1 is MNHEY and CDR2 is SMNVEV in the germline V gene (reference sequence). This CDR3 is CASRQGMTDTQYF. CDR3 DNA sequence: TGTGCCAGCAGACAGGGGATGACAGATACGCAGTATTTT.

This rearrangement joins TRBV6-6 to TRBJ2-5; 11 positions agree with TRBD2. The J call may be in error: the DNA end matches TRBJ2-7 better. This CDR3 spans 15 amino acids. From germline, CDR1 is MNHNY and CDR2 SVGAGI (reference sequence). CDR3 sequence reads: CASSHSGRGAYEQYF. Written as DNA, the CDR3 is TGTGCCAGCAGTCATAGCGGGAGGGGGGCCTACGAGCAGTACTTC.

The rearrangement uses TRBV4-1 and TRBJ2-1; 8 nucleotides line up with TRBD2. CDR1 is MGHRA and CDR2 is YSYEKL in the germline V gene. The V gene end was trimmed by 1 base and the J gene end by 3 bases; junction bases not matched to a gene: 2. The CDR3 runs 15 residues. CDR3 bases: TGCGCCAGCAGCCAAGTAGCGGGGATCTACAATGAGCAGTTCTTC. Its translation is CASSQVAGIYNEQFF.

This chain uses TRBV27 with TRBJ2-5; 7 positions agree with TRBD1. J gave up 5 bases and V 5 bases, and 14 bases lay outside the gene matches. This CDR3 is built from 16 residues. Germline lookup yields CDR1 MNHEY and CDR2 SMNVEV (reference sequence). CDR3 sequence reads: CASSKRAQGYGETQYF. The CDR3 DNA sequence: TGTGCCAGCAGTAAAAGAGCACAGGGGTATGGGGAGACCCAGTACTTC.

The genes are TRBV27 and TRBJ1-5; tentative D call: TRBD1 (5 bases). The V gene's germline CDR1 is MNHEY and CDR2 SMNVEV (reference sequence). The V end lost 4 bases, the J end lost 4 bases, and 11 bases lay between the germline ends. The CDR3 is made up of 14 amino acids. The CDR3 region is CASSYDSSNQPQHF. Written as DNA, the CDR3 is TGTGCCAGCAGTTACGACAGCTCAAATCAGCCCCAGCATTTT.

This sequence joins TRBV4-1 and TRBJ1-2, with D tentatively TRBD1 (5 bases). The CDR3 is 15 amino acids. The V and J ends lost 0 bases and 4 bases respectively, with 12 bases between them. CDR1 and CDR2 (germline): MGHRA, YSYEKL. The chain's CDR3 is CASSQEAAGLYGYTF. The CDR3 DNA follows: TGCGCCAGCAGCCAAGAGGCCGCGGGACTCTATGGCTACACCTTC.

This sequence joins TRBV11-3 and TRBJ2-7; D uncertain. This CDR3 has 12 amino acids. V was pared by 4 bases and J by 6 bases, with 10 bases between. Germline V CDR1 and CDR2: SGHNT, YENEEA. The CDR3 spells CASSSRISEQYF. For the CDR3, the DNA is TGTGCCAGCAGCTCGCGAATAAGCGAGCAGTACTTC.

The gene calls are TRBV4-3 and TRBJ2-7; D remains unclear. Trimming pared 1 base from V and 5 bases from J, leaving 27 bases between. CDR1 and CDR2 (germline): LGHNA, YSLEER. The CDR3 has 19 amino acids. This CDR3 reads CASSQVGSRGTVKGDEQYF. DNA for the CDR3: TGCGCCAGCAGCCAAGTCGGGTCCCGAGGAACGGTGAAAGGTGACGAGCAGTACTTC.

V gene TRBV4-2 combines with J gene TRBJ2-2; TRBD2 aligns across 10 bases. Trimming took 0 bases from V and 7 from J; bases not matched to a gene: 5. The germline V gene has CDR1 LGHNA and CDR2 YNFKEQ. This CDR3 is 16 amino acids long. CDR3 region: CASSQDLAGEFGELFF. Here the CDR3 DNA reads TGTGCCAGCAGCCAAGACCTAGCGGGAGAATTCGGGGAGCTGTTTTTT.

This clone was seen a few times. V is TRBV5-4 and J is TRBJ2-7; D is perhaps TRBD2 (6 bases). V was shortened by 0 bases and J by 5 bases, with 15 bases between the two germline ends. This CDR3 has 15 amino acids. Looked up from germline, CDR1 is SGHNT and CDR2 is YYREEE (reference sequence). CDR3 residues: CASSLAPRAGNEQYF. For the CDR3, the DNA is TGTGCCAGCAGCTTGGCTCCTCGGGCGGGGAACGAGCAGTACTTC.

This chain links TRBV30 with TRBJ1-4; no firm D call. Trimming left V 4 bases short and J 8 bases short, with 11 bases between. The germline V gene encodes CDR1 GTSNPN and CDR2 SVGIG (reference sequence). The CDR3 runs to 12 residues. The CDR3 DNA follows: TGTGCCTGGATCCCGGCGGGGGAAAAACTGTTTTTT. This encodes CAWIPAGEKLFF.

This chain joins TRBV28 and TRBJ1-5; 8 nucleotides agree with TRBD1. With V trimmed by 4 bases and J by 5 bases, 7 bases remained unmatched. Germline V CDR1 and CDR2: MDHEN, SYDVKM. The CDR3 has 15 amino acids. Here the CDR3 reads CASSSRDRLYQPQHF. The CDR3, as DNA: TGTGCCAGCAGTTCGCGGGACAGGTTGTATCAGCCCCAGCATTTT. Filled out from reference TRBV28 and TRBJ1-5, the complete variable domain reads DVKVTQSSRYLVKRTGEKVFLECVQDMDHENMFWYRQDPGLGLRLIYFSYDVKMKEKGDIPEGYSVSREKKERFSLILESASTNQTSMYLCASSSRDRLYQPQHFGDGTRLSIL.

This clone turned up a few times. The chain couples TRBV11-2 to TRBJ1-4, with D tentatively TRBD1 (5 bases). This CDR3 contains 15 residues. Germline V gene lookup returns CDR1 SGHAT and CDR2 FQNNGV. V was cut by 0 bases and J by 7 bases, with 12 bases left in between. The CDR3 sequence is CASSLDWGEGEKLFF. CDR3 coding DNA: TGTGCCAGCAGCTTAGACTGGGGGGAAGGTGAAAAACTGTTTTTT.

The V gene is TRBV20-1, the J gene TRBJ2-3; D ambiguous. V was cut by 6 bases and J by 6 bases, with 4 bases left in between. The CDR3 loop spans 9 amino acids. The germline V gene encodes CDR1 DFQATT and CDR2 SNEGSKA (reference sequence). As DNA, the CDR3 is TGCAGTGCCCCGGATACGCAGTATTTT. It encodes CSAPDTQYF.

The rearrangement joins TRBV29-1 to TRBJ1-1; D unresolved. Per germline, CDR1 SQVTM and CDR2 ANQGSEA. The CDR3 has 10 residues. V was cut by 6 bases and J by 8 bases, with 10 bases left in between. In DNA form, the CDR3 reads TGCAGCGTGCATTACGAGGAAGCTTTCTTT. Encoded protein: CSVHYEEAFF. The whole variable domain, filled in from reference TRBV29-1 and TRBJ1-1, reads SAVISQKPSRDICQRGTSLTIQCQVDSQVTMMFWYRQQPGQSLTLIATANQGSEATYESGFVIDKFPISRPNLTFSTLTVSNMSPEDSSIYLCSVHYEEAFFGQGTRLTVV.

The chain recombines TRBV19 with TRBJ1-2; D not certain. V lost 3 bases, J lost 8 bases, and 7 bases lay in between. From germline, CDR1 is LNHDA and CDR2 SQIVND (reference sequence). There are 11 residues in the CDR3. CDR3 sequence: CASSIAKGYTF. CDR3 in DNA: TGTGCCAGTAGTATTGCTAAAGGCTACACCTTC.

The chain carries TRBV15 and TRBJ2-1, with 7 bases identical to TRBD1. Germline V gene lookup returns CDR1 LNHNV and CDR2 YYDKDF (reference sequence). This CDR3 is 14 amino acids long. The V gene end was trimmed by 3 bases and the J gene end by 9 bases; junction bases not matched to a gene: 8. The CDR3 here is CATSRGDSHVEQFF. Written as DNA, the CDR3 is TGTGCCACCAGCAGGGGGGACAGCCATGTTGAGCAGTTCTTC.

The rearrangement uses TRBV7-2 and TRBJ2-7, with D perhaps matching TRBD2 (6 bases). The CDR3 runs 12 residues. The V gene's germline CDR1 is SGHTA and CDR2 FQGNSA. V gave up 7 bases and J gave up 9 bases, with 16 bases separating them. The CDR3 reads CASTPDPGVQYF. The DNA of the CDR3 is TGTGCCAGCACCCCCGACCCGGGAGTGCAGTACTTC.

This sequence joins TRBV4-3 and TRBJ2-5; 9 bases fit TRBD1. Germline CDR1 and CDR2: LGHNA and YSLEER. The CDR3 sequence is 15 residues long. V gave up 1 base and J gave up 0 bases; unmatched junction bases: 0. The CDR3 DNA reads as TGCGCCAGCAGCCAAGGGGACAGGGACCAAGAGACCCAGTACTTC. Translated: CASSQGDRDQETQYF.

This rearrangement joins TRBV30 to TRBJ2-6, with 8 positions matching TRBD2. Germline-derived CDR1 and CDR2 are GTSNPN and SVGIG (reference sequence). The CDR3 length is 17 residues. V gave up 0 bases and J gave up 2 bases; unmatched junction bases: 6. CDR3 residues: CAWSVPAGVPGANVLTF. Here the CDR3 DNA reads TGTGCCTGGAGTGTACCAGCGGGAGTCCCTGGGGCCAACGTCCTGACTTTC.

V is TRBV12-5 and J is TRBJ2-7, with 8 bases identical to TRBD2. The CDR3 is 15 residues long. Germline-derived CDR1 and CDR2 are LGHNT and FRNRAP. Unmatched junction bases numbered 9, after V lost 5 bases and J lost 3 bases. The CDR3 DNA reads TGTGCTAGTGGTCGGGGGGGACAAATCCACTACGAGCAGTACTTC. Protein sequence: CASGRGGQIHYEQYF.

V gene TRBV28 combines with J gene TRBJ1-3; maybe TRBD1 (6 bases). Germline CDR1 reads MDHEN; CDR2 reads SYDVKM. The CDR3 runs 15 residues. Trimming stripped 2 bases from V and 2 bases from J, with 10 bases between. For the CDR3, the DNA is TGTGCCAGCAGTTTAGTAGCAGGGGCTGGAAACACCATATATTTT. The encoded protein is CASSLVAGAGNTIYF.

This clone has only a few counts. The CDR3 is CASSPRYAGGRLDYEQYF. The DNA of the CDR3 is TGTGCCAGCAGCCCTCGCTATGCGGGAGGGAGACTCGACTACGAGCAGTACTTC. This chain uses TRBV7-9 with TRBJ2-7; the match to TRBD2 covers 9 bases. This CDR3 contains 18 residues. Germline CDR1 reads SEHNR; CDR2 reads FQNEAQ (reference sequence). Trimming removed 5 bases from V and 3 bases from J; junction bases left unmatched: 17.

CDR3 coding DNA: TGTGCCAGCCTGGGACTAGCGGAATACAATGAGCAGTTCTTC. Its protein is CASLGLAEYNEQFF. This chain connects TRBV7-9 to TRBJ2-1; 11 positions agree with TRBD2. Unmatched junction bases numbered 4, after V lost 8 bases and J lost 4 bases. Germline V gene sequence: CDR1 SEHNR, CDR2 FQNEAQ (reference sequence). CDR3 length: 14 residues.

The sample holds a few counts of this clone. This rearrangement joins TRBV6-1 to TRBJ2-7, with D possibly being TRBD1 (5 bases). Germline lookup yields CDR1 MNHNS and CDR2 SASEGT. This CDR3 comprises 15 residues. The V end was cut by 7 bases, the J end by 0 bases, with 16 bases between. CDR3: CASMGRGVGSYEQYF. In nucleotides, the CDR3 is TGTGCCAGCATGGGTAGGGGTGTCGGCTCCTACGAGCAGTACTTC.

On this clone itself: An end of the junction differs from the germline gene, which may be a read error. The chain employs TRBV14 and TRBJ2-6; D is possibly TRBD1 (5 bases). CDR1 SGHDN and CDR2 FVKESK come from the germline V gene. The CDR3 contains 15 residues. CDR3 in DNA: TGTGCCAGCAGCCCAGGGTACTCTGGTGCCAACGTCCTGACTTTC. Its translation: CASSPGYSGANVLTF.

The gene calls are TRBV5-1 and TRBJ2-7, with a weak D call TRBD2 (6 bases). The V gene's germline CDR1 is SGHRS and CDR2 YFSETQ. The CDR3 totals 14 residues. Trimming stripped 0 bases from V and 1 base from J, with 8 bases between. The CDR3 here is CASSLGGISYEQYF. CDR3 DNA sequence: TGCGCCAGCAGCTTGGGCGGGATTTCCTACGAGCAGTACTTC.